Listed below are T cell receptor beta chains from one sample, sequenced in a study of blood T cells in healthy people across ages. TCRdb re-called the 5' RACE reads with MiXCR, one entry per CDR3 protein. The sample shows some 1,000,000 distinct CDR3 sequences, around 27% of them seen only once. These records were also assigned to another study, of T cells of mothers and their children.

The source material was blood. These receptors all come from a girl aged 2 to 10 in good health. Both conserved end residues are part of each CDR3. Fields, in order: clone size, J gene, V gene, D gene, CDR3 protein, CDR3 DNA. D genes are given only for firm matches. Clone size is not always given. Where it is, it says once, few, many or a class for expanded clones.

clone size: -; J gene: TRBJ1-2; V gene: TRBV12-3/TRBV12-4; D gene: TRBD1; CDR3 protein: CASSPRTGEAYTF; CDR3 DNA: TGTGCCAGCAGTCCTCGGACAGGGGAGGCCTACACCTTC
clone size: -; J gene: TRBJ2-1; V gene: TRBV20-1; D gene: TRBD2; CDR3 protein: CSAVAGGPKNEQFF; CDR3 DNA: TGCAGTGCTGTAGCGGGAGGGCCTAAAAATGAGCAGTTCTTC
clone size: -; J gene: TRBJ2-2; V gene: TRBV13; D gene: -; CDR3 protein: CASSLGLRGNTGELFF; CDR3 DNA: TGTGCCAGCAGCTTGGGGTTAAGGGGCAACACCGGGGAGCTGTTTTTT
clone size: -; J gene: TRBJ2-7; V gene: TRBV6-2/TRBV6-3; D gene: TRBD2; CDR3 protein: CASSSLTGTSGYEQYF; CDR3 DNA: TGTGCCAGCAGTTCTTTAACCGGGACTAGCGGCTACGAGCAGTACTTC
clone size: -; J gene: TRBJ2-2; V gene: TRBV20-1; D gene: -; CDR3 protein: CSARDLLHTGELFF; CDR3 DNA: TGCAGTGCTAGAGATCTCTTGCACACCGGGGAGCTGTTTTTT
clone size: once; J gene: TRBJ1-1; V gene: TRBV18; D gene: -; CDR3 protein: CASSFSGSAFF; CDR3 DNA: TGTGCCAGCTCCTTCTCAGGGTCGGCTTTCTTT
clone size: few; J gene: TRBJ2-2; V gene: TRBV4-2; D gene: -; CDR3 protein: CASSPWRGEETGELFF; CDR3 DNA: TGTGCCAGCAGCCCCTGGAGGGGAGAGGAGACCGGGGAGCTGTTTTTT
clone size: few; J gene: TRBJ2-5; V gene: TRBV12-3/TRBV12-4; D gene: -; CDR3 protein: CASSFGLWETQYF; CDR3 DNA: TGTGCCAGCAGTTTTGGGTTGTGGGAGACCCAGTACTTC
clone size: -; J gene: TRBJ1-5; V gene: TRBV4-3; D gene: -; CDR3 protein: CASSQDGPGFDQPQHF; CDR3 DNA: TGCGCCAGCAGCCAAGATGGCCCCGGGTTCGATCAGCCCCAGCATTTT
clone size: -; J gene: TRBJ1-5; V gene: TRBV2; D gene: -; CDR3 protein: CASSTLYSNQPQHF; CDR3 DNA: TGTGCCAGCAGTACTCTCTATAGCAATCAGCCCCAGCATTTT
clone size: few; J gene: TRBJ1-2; V gene: TRBV6-5; D gene: -; CDR3 protein: CASSYSTGTIYGYTF; CDR3 DNA: TGTGCCAGCAGTTACTCGACCGGGACGATTTATGGCTACACCTTC
clone size: -; J gene: TRBJ2-7; V gene: TRBV27; D gene: -; CDR3 protein: CASSLRVRPREQYF; CDR3 DNA: TGTGCCAGCAGTTTGAGGGTAAGGCCTAGGGAGCAGTACTTC
clone size: -; J gene: TRBJ2-7; V gene: TRBV27; D gene: -; CDR3 protein: CASSLVAGTVTYEQYF; CDR3 DNA: TGTGCCAGCAGTTTAGTCGCCGGGACGGTCACCTACGAGCAGTACTTC
clone size: -; J gene: TRBJ2-5; V gene: TRBV7-3; D gene: TRBD2; CDR3 protein: CASSSAGGPETQYF; CDR3 DNA: TGTGCCAGCAGCTCCGCGGGGGGGCCAGAGACCCAGTACTTC
clone size: -; J gene: TRBJ2-5; V gene: TRBV20-1; D gene: -; CDR3 protein: CSGRPQETQYF; CDR3 DNA: TGCAGTGGAAGACCTCAAGAGACCCAGTACTTC
clone size: -; J gene: TRBJ2-5; V gene: TRBV11-3; D gene: -; CDR3 protein: CASSLDSPGAARETQYF; CDR3 DNA: TGTGCCAGCAGCTTAGATTCACCGGGGGCGGCACGGGAGACCCAGTACTTC
clone size: -; J gene: TRBJ2-2; V gene: TRBV7-6; D gene: -; CDR3 protein: CASSRRGEHAGELFF; CDR3 DNA: TGTGCCAGCAGCAGGAGGGGAGAGCACGCCGGGGAGCTGTTTTTT
clone size: few; J gene: TRBJ1-5; V gene: TRBV29-1; D gene: -; CDR3 protein: CSVGREDQPQHF; CDR3 DNA: TGCAGCGTTGGCAGGGAGGATCAGCCCCAGCATTTT
clone size: few; J gene: TRBJ2-3; V gene: TRBV11-2; D gene: -; CDR3 protein: CASSFSQESWADTQYF; CDR3 DNA: TGTGCCAGCAGCTTCTCTCAGGAGAGTTGGGCAGATACGCAGTATTTT
clone size: -; J gene: TRBJ2-3; V gene: TRBV3-1; D gene: TRBD2; CDR3 protein: CASSLSGATDTQYF; CDR3 DNA: TGTGCCAGCAGCCTTAGCGGGGCTACAGATACGCAGTATTTT
clone size: few; J gene: TRBJ2-7; V gene: TRBV25-1; D gene: -; CDR3 protein: CASSGRGHYEQYF; CDR3 DNA: TGTGCCAGCAGTGGACGGGGCCACTACGAGCAGTACTTC
clone size: few; J gene: TRBJ2-2; V gene: TRBV29-1; D gene: -; CDR3 protein: CSVDQPTTGELFF; CDR3 DNA: TGCAGCGTTGACCAGCCAACAACCGGGGAGCTGTTTTTT
clone size: few; J gene: TRBJ2-5; V gene: TRBV5-1; D gene: -; CDR3 protein: CACWEQETQYF; CDR3 DNA: TGCGCTTGTTGGGAACAAGAGACCCAGTACTTC
clone size: -; J gene: TRBJ2-5; V gene: TRBV4-3; D gene: -; CDR3 protein: CASSHETGLGSETQYF; CDR3 DNA: TGCGCCAGCAGCCATGAAACGGGACTCGGGAGCGAGACCCAGTACTTC
clone size: many; J gene: TRBJ1-4; V gene: TRBV2; D gene: TRBD1; CDR3 protein: CASSSGTGSEKLFF; CDR3 DNA: TGTGCCAGCAGTTCCGGGACAGGGTCTGAAAAACTGTTTTTT
clone size: -; J gene: TRBJ1-5; V gene: TRBV29-1; D gene: -; CDR3 protein: CSVQPRGNQPQHF; CDR3 DNA: TGCAGCGTTCAACCTCGGGGGAATCAGCCCCAGCATTTT
clone size: -; J gene: TRBJ2-1; V gene: TRBV20-1; D gene: -; CDR3 protein: CSALVGQLAIEQFF; CDR3 DNA: TGCAGTGCCTTAGTCGGGCAACTAGCTATTGAGCAGTTCTTC
clone size: -; J gene: TRBJ2-4; V gene: TRBV24-1; D gene: -; CDR3 protein: CATSDPQGNAQNIQYF; CDR3 DNA: TGTGCCACCAGTGATCCTCAGGGAAATGCGCAAAACATTCAGTACTTC
clone size: many; J gene: TRBJ2-3; V gene: TRBV7-3; D gene: -; CDR3 protein: CASSLGTADTQYF; CDR3 DNA: TGTGCCAGCAGCTTAGGTACGGCAGATACGCAGTATTTT
clone size: few; J gene: TRBJ2-1; V gene: TRBV9; D gene: TRBD1; CDR3 protein: CASSVVRDRGPYEQFF; CDR3 DNA: TGTGCCAGCAGCGTAGTTAGGGACAGGGGACCCTATGAGCAGTTCTTC
clone size: -; J gene: TRBJ1-2; V gene: TRBV20-1; D gene: -; CDR3 protein: CSAVDPEGYGYTF; CDR3 DNA: TGCAGTGCTGTTGACCCCGAAGGCTATGGCTACACCTTC
clone size: -; J gene: TRBJ2-5; V gene: TRBV6-5; D gene: TRBD1; CDR3 protein: CASSTATGWETQYF; CDR3 DNA: TGTGCCAGCAGTACCGCGACAGGGTGGGAGACCCAGTACTTC
clone size: -; J gene: TRBJ2-5; V gene: TRBV9; D gene: -; CDR3 protein: CASSVGVWEETQHF; CDR3 DNA: TGTGCCAGCAGCGTAGGGGTATGGGAAGAGACCCAGCACTTC
clone size: -; J gene: TRBJ1-2; V gene: TRBV20-1; D gene: -; CDR3 protein: CSARGVQGYGYTF; CDR3 DNA: TGCAGTGCTAGAGGTGTACAGGGTTATGGCTACACCTTC
clone size: once; J gene: TRBJ1-4; V gene: TRBV7-9; D gene: TRBD1; CDR3 protein: CASSLDRGSATNEKLFF; CDR3 DNA: TGTGCCAGCAGCTTAGACAGGGGATCGGCAACTAATGAAAAACTGTTTTTT
clone size: few; J gene: TRBJ2-4; V gene: TRBV20-1; D gene: -; CDR3 protein: CSARSTVGKNIQYF; CDR3 DNA: TGCAGTGCTAGAAGTACTGTAGGGAAAAACATTCAGTACTTC
clone size: few; J gene: TRBJ2-1; V gene: TRBV5-4; D gene: TRBD2; CDR3 protein: CASSSGLAGGSEQFF; CDR3 DNA: TGTGCCAGCAGCTCAGGACTAGCGGGAGGGAGTGAGCAGTTCTTC
clone size: -; J gene: TRBJ2-1; V gene: TRBV4-2; D gene: -; CDR3 protein: CASSQSLLGNEQFF; CDR3 DNA: TGTGCCAGCAGCCAATCGCTCCTGGGGAATGAGCAGTTCTTC
clone size: -; J gene: TRBJ2-1; V gene: TRBV7-2; D gene: -; CDR3 protein: CASSPREGTLFYNEQFF; CDR3 DNA: TGTGCCAGCAGCCCCAGAGAGGGGACTCTTTTCTACAATGAGCAGTTCTTC
clone size: -; J gene: TRBJ2-5; V gene: TRBV29-1; D gene: -; CDR3 protein: CSVVGAGEVLGETQYF; CDR3 DNA: TGCAGCGTTGTGGGTGCCGGGGAGGTTTTGGGAGAGACCCAGTACTTC
clone size: few; J gene: TRBJ2-7; V gene: TRBV6-1; D gene: -; CDR3 protein: CASSDTGSPYEQYF; CDR3 DNA: TGTGCCAGCAGTGATACAGGGAGCCCTTACGAGCAGTACTTC
clone size: -; J gene: TRBJ2-5; V gene: TRBV15; D gene: -; CDR3 protein: CATSRDGRETQYF; CDR3 DNA: TGTGCCACCAGCAGAGATGGGAGAGAGACCCAGTACTTC
clone size: -; J gene: TRBJ2-3; V gene: TRBV15; D gene: -; CDR3 protein: CATSRPADTDTQYF; CDR3 DNA: TGTGCCACCAGCAGACCCGCGGACACAGATACGCAGTATTTT
clone size: few; J gene: TRBJ2-1; V gene: TRBV2; D gene: TRBD1; CDR3 protein: CASRGTGGTEQFF; CDR3 DNA: TGTGCCAGCAGGGGGACAGGTGGGACTGAGCAGTTCTTC
clone size: -; J gene: TRBJ2-7; V gene: TRBV20-1; D gene: -; CDR3 protein: CSAETKGYEQYF; CDR3 DNA: TGCAGTGCTGAGACCAAAGGCTACGAGCAGTACTTC